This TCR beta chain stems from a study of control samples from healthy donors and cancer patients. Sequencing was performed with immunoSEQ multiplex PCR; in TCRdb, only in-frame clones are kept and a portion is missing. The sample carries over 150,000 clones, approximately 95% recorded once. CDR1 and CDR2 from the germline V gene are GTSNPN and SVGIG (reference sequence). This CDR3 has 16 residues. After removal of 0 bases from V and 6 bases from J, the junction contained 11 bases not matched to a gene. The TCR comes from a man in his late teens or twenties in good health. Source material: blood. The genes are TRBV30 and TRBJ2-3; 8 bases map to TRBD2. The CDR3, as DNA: TGTGCCTGGAGTGTACTGACTAGCGTCTTCGGGGATACGCAGTATTTT. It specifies CAWSVLTSVFGDTQYF.